What follows is one T cell receptor beta chain and its context. This sample is part of a study of shared clonotypes between healthy human individuals. Naive CD8 cells were CD45RO-negative, positively selected for CCR7, excluding terminally differentiated effector memory CD45RA+ cells. The study enrolled healthy HIV-negative adults without recent acute infections or vaccinations as donors. CDR3 length: 13 residues. Per germline, CDR1 SGHNT and CDR2 YYREEE (reference sequence). Trimming took 1 base from V and 5 from J, leaving 9 bases between them. The test was conducted at deep level. Measured with immunoSEQ multiplex PCR; TCRdb has only the in-frame clones, and not every one. The table records around 550,000 clones, 95% of them present only once.

The TCR comes from a woman in her twenties or thirties in good health. The sequenced sample was naive CD8+ T cells sorted from blood. The chain has TRBV5-4 and TRBJ2-5, with D perhaps TRBD1 (5 bases). The CDR3 sequence: CASSLSGWETQYF. DNA of the CDR3: TGTGCCAGCAGCTTGTCAGGGTGGGAGACCCAGTACTTC.